These 4 T cell receptor beta chains originate from one sample sequenced in a study of T cell responses to AZD1222 COVID-19 vaccine. TCRdb's table, derived via immunoSEQ multiplex PCR, lists solely in-frame clones and lacks some. The sample lists roughly 100,000 clones, around 84% seen once, with approximately 1.3% in the top ten. This specimen consisted of peripheral blood, obtained on day 0 of AZD1222 vaccination. These receptors came from an adult in good health.

The gene calls are TRBV28 and TRBJ1-2, with 7 bases identical to TRBD1. The CDR3 has 13 residues. With V trimmed by 5 bases and J by 6 bases, 6 bases remained unmatched. Germline values: CDR1 MDHEN, CDR2 SYDVKM. CDR3: CASSLRQGNGYTF. Here the CDR3 DNA reads TGTGCCAGCAGTCTCCGACAGGGAAATGGCTACACCTTC.

This chain connects TRBV4-1 to TRBJ1-2, with D tentatively TRBD1 (6 bases). There are 14 residues in the CDR3. The V end lost 1 base, the J end lost 6 bases, and 12 bases lay between the germline ends. Germline V lookup: CDR1 MGHRA, CDR2 YSYEKL. CDR3 sequence: CASSQGTGRDGYTF. Written as DNA, the CDR3 is TGCGCCAGCAGCCAAGGAACAGGGCGGGATGGCTACACCTTC.

The CDR3, as DNA: TGTGCCAGTAGTCCTCTCAGGGGAAATTACAATGAGCAGTTCTTC. This encodes CASSPLRGNYNEQFF. The rearrangement uses TRBV19 and TRBJ2-1, with TRBD1 as a possible D gene (6 bases). Germline V gene sequence: CDR1 LNHDA, CDR2 SQIVND (reference sequence). The CDR3 sequence is 15 residues long. V dropped 5 bases and J dropped 4 bases, with 15 bases sitting between them.

This sequence joins TRBV7-9 and TRBJ1-3; perhaps TRBD1 as D (5 bases). This CDR3 spans 15 amino acids. Germline loops: CDR1 SEHNR, CDR2 FQNEAQ (reference sequence). With 1 base removed from V and 2 bases from J, the gap between germline ends came to 9 bases. The CDR3 DNA follows: TGTGCCAGCAGCTTAGAGGGCAGGGCTGGAAACACCATATATTTT. Its protein is CASSLEGRAGNTIYF.